This is a list of T cell receptor beta chains from one sample in a study of T cells in localized non-small cell lung cancer. Clones were sequenced by immunoSEQ multiplex PCR, and TCRdb holds only the in-frame ones, with some missing. The data hold 20,000 to 25,000 clones, with about 89% observed a single time. The sequences come from PBMCs, collected before any cancer treatment. These receptor sequences come from a man between 40 and 70 years old with stage II squamous cell lung carcinoma. CDR3s include the opening cysteine and the closing phenylalanine or tryptophan. The order of the fields is clone size, V gene, D gene, J gene, CDR3 protein, CDR3 DNA. The D gene is left open where the match is weak. Clone sizes are given selectively: once, few, many, or a class where the clone is expanded.

>NA|TRBV30|NA|TRBJ1-2
CAWSGRGGGYTF
TGTGCCTGGAGTGGCAGGGGAGGCGGCTACACCTTC
>NA|TRBV6-1|NA|TRBJ2-7
CASSEVRVSMPCF
TGTGCCAGCAGTGAAGTTCGGGTATCGATGCCCTGCTTC
>NA|TRBV27|NA|TRBJ1-2
CASSLYRDYGYTF
TGTGCCAGCAGTTTATACAGGGACTATGGCTACACCTTC
>once|TRBV7-2|TRBD1|TRBJ1-1
CASSPTNNRGLNTEAFF
TGTGCCAGCAGCCCAACAAATAACAGGGGATTGAACACTGAAGCTTTCTTT
>NA|TRBV7-9|NA|TRBJ2-5
CASSLAVGSQETQYF
TGTGCCAGCAGCTTAGCGGTAGGGAGCCAAGAGACCCAGTACTTC
>NA|TRBV11-1|NA|TRBJ1-6
CASSLAGDRSPLHF
TGTGCCAGCAGCTTAGCAGGAGATAGGTCACCCCTCCACTTT
>NA|TRBV5-1|NA|TRBJ1-1
CASSIPLGANTEAFF
TGCGCCAGCAGCATCCCTTTGGGCGCGAACACTGAAGCTTTCTTT
>NA|TRBV7-9|TRBD2|TRBJ2-1
CASSLGAGGTVYNEQFF
TGTGCCAGCAGCTTAGGAGCGGGGGGGACGGTTTACAATGAGCAGTTCTTC
>few|TRBV5-1|NA|TRBJ2-7
CASSLAPKEQYF
TGCGCCAGCAGCTTGGCCCCAAAGGAGCAGTACTTC
>NA|TRBV5-1|TRBD2|TRBJ2-1
CASSPGLAGNNEQFF
TGCGCCAGCAGCCCCGGACTAGCGGGGAACAATGAGCAGTTCTTC
>NA|TRBV11-2|NA|TRBJ2-7
CASSPSVGGYEQYF
TGTGCCAGCAGCCCATCGGTGGGGGGCTACGAGCAGTACTTC
>NA|TRBV19|NA|TRBJ2-7
CATQGTAGYEQYF
TGTGCCACCCAGGGGACCGCCGGCTACGAGCAGTACTTC
>NA|TRBV10-3|NA|TRBJ2-1
CAISEAMASSYNEQFF
TGTGCCATCAGTGAAGCGATGGCAAGCTCCTACAATGAGCAGTTCTTC
>NA|TRBV7-2|TRBD2|TRBJ2-7
CASSLILAGSREQYF
TGTGCCAGCAGCTTAATCCTAGCGGGATCTCGGGAGCAGTACTTC
>NA|TRBV19|NA|TRBJ1-3
CASSIMGARSGNTIYF
TGTGCCAGTAGTATAATGGGGGCCCGCTCTGGAAACACCATATATTTT
>NA|TRBV5-5|TRBD2|TRBJ2-5
CASSPGGGQETQYF
TGTGCCAGCAGCCCGGGGGGGGGCCAAGAGACCCAGTACTTC
>once|TRBV6-1|NA|TRBJ2-2
CASSANSRNAGELFF
TGTGCCAGCAGTGCGAACAGTCGGAACGCCGGGGAGCTGTTTTTT
>NA|TRBV10-3|NA|TRBJ2-7
CAISGGDLSYEQYF
TGTGCCATCAGTGGTGGCGATCTCTCCTACGAGCAGTACTTC
>NA|TRBV27|TRBD1|TRBJ1-2
CASSYTGDYGYTF
TGTGCCAGCAGCTATACAGGGGACTATGGCTACACCTTC
>NA|TRBV30|NA|TRBJ2-2
CAWSVPGPLKNTGELFF
TGTGCCTGGAGTGTCCCCGGGCCCCTGAAAAACACCGGGGAGCTGTTTTTT
>NA|TRBV11-3|NA|TRBJ2-5
CASSFRDSQETQYF
TGTGCCAGCAGCTTCCGCGACAGCCAAGAGACCCAGTACTTC
>NA|TRBV7-9|NA|TRBJ2-5
CASSPLEAQYF
TGTGCCAGCAGCCCCCTCGAGGCCCAGTACTTC
>NA|TRBV30|NA|TRBJ2-1
CAWVKETRTGGEQFF
TGTGCCTGGGTAAAGGAGACTCGTACCGGTGGTGAGCAGTTCTTC
>large|TRBV7-9|NA|TRBJ1-5
CASSPSGDGQPQHF
TGTGCCAGCAGCCCCTCCGGGGATGGCCAGCCCCAGCATTTT
>NA|TRBV19|TRBD2|TRBJ2-1
CASRVAGSYNEQFF
TGTGCCAGTAGGGTAGCGGGATCCTACAATGAGCAGTTCTTC
>NA|TRBV2|NA|TRBJ1-5
CASTILDSNQPQHF
TGTGCCAGCACCATCTTAGATAGCAATCAGCCCCAGCATTTT
>once|TRBV9|NA|TRBJ2-7
CASSARQESSYEQYF
TGTGCCAGCAGCGCCCGACAGGAGAGCTCCTACGAGCAGTACTTC
>NA|TRBV7-8|TRBD2|TRBJ2-5
CASSPNGGGEKETQYF
TGTGCCAGCAGCCCCAACGGCGGGGGTGAAAAAGAGACCCAGTACTTC
>NA|TRBV4-3|NA|TRBJ2-3
CASSQDIGGSFPDTQYF
TGCGCCAGCAGCCAAGATATCGGGGGAAGCTTCCCAGATACGCAGTATTTT
>once|TRBV6-5|NA|TRBJ2-7
CASSRASTGNYEQYF
TGTGCCAGCAGCCGGGCCTCTACAGGGAACTACGAGCAGTACTTC
>NA|TRBV5-1|NA|TRBJ2-5
CASSLEGLETQYF
TGCGCCAGCAGCTTGGAAGGGTTGGAGACCCAGTACTTC
>NA|TRBV7-2|NA|TRBJ2-3
CAGGAGTSGYTDTQYF
TGTGCCGGGGGGGCGGGGACCTCCGGCTACACAGATACGCAGTATTTT
>NA|TRBV30|TRBD1|TRBJ1-2
CAWSATGGAGWGYTF
TGTGCCTGGAGTGCGACAGGGGGCGCCGGTTGGGGCTACACCTTC
>NA|TRBV4-3|NA|TRBJ1-1
CASSQDFGNTEAFF
TGCGCCAGCAGCCAAGACTTTGGGAACACTGAAGCTTTCTTT
>NA|TRBV6-6|TRBD2|TRBJ2-3
CASSYVTGGADTQYF
TGTGCCAGCAGTTACGTGACGGGAGGCGCAGATACGCAGTATTTT
>NA|TRBV5-1|TRBD1|TRBJ2-3
CASGGRGQDAQYF
TGCGCCAGCGGAGGCCGGGGACAGGACGCGCAGTATTTT
>NA|TRBV2|TRBD2|TRBJ2-1
CASSRTSGSPGEQFF
TGTGCCAGCAGTCGGACTAGCGGGTCACCGGGGGAGCAGTTCTTC
>NA|TRBV7-6|NA|TRBJ2-7
CASSYGTRAYEQYF
TGTGCCAGCAGCTATGGGACCCGAGCCTACGAGCAGTACTTC
>NA|TRBV6-5|NA|TRBJ2-1
CASSPPLHNEQFF
TGTGCCAGCAGCCCGCCACTCCACAATGAGCAGTTCTTC
>NA|TRBV7-2|NA|TRBJ1-1
CASSLGPMNTEAFF
TGTGCCAGCAGCTTAGGGCCCATGAACACTGAAGCTTTCTTT
>NA|TRBV5-1|NA|TRBJ1-3
CASSLAGSGNTIYF
TGCGCCAGCAGCTTGGCGGGAAGTGGAAACACCATATATTTT
>NA|TRBV5-8|TRBD1|TRBJ1-2
CASSFRDRQRNYGYTF
TGTGCCAGCAGCTTCCGGGACAGACAAAGAAACTATGGCTACACCTTC
>NA|TRBV28|TRBD1|TRBJ1-2
CASSTGGYGYTF
TGTGCCAGCTCCACAGGGGGCTATGGCTACACCTTC
>few|TRBV29-1|TRBD1|TRBJ1-2
CSVEGSQGAPQPPIYTF
TGCAGCGTTGAAGGATCACAGGGGGCTCCCCAACCCCCTATCTACACCTTC
>NA|TRBV29-1|NA|TRBJ1-2
CSVEGTRYGYTF
TGCAGCGTTGAAGGGACGCGCTATGGCTACACCTTC
>NA|TRBV6-6|NA|TRBJ2-5
CASQQDYKETQYF
TGTGCCAGTCAGCAGGACTACAAAGAGACCCAGTACTTC
>NA|TRBV27|TRBD1|TRBJ2-1
CASSSPGQALGDEQFF
TGTGCCAGCAGTTCCCCCGGACAGGCCCTAGGGGATGAGCAGTTCTTC
>NA|TRBV30|NA|TRBJ1-1
CAWGAYGEEREF
TGTGCCTGGGGAGCCTACGGCGAGGAGAGGGAATTT
>NA|TRBV7-7|NA|TRBJ1-4
CASSLSTGTNEKLFF
TGTGCCAGCAGCTTATCTACGGGAACTAATGAAAAACTGTTTTTT
>NA|TRBV19|TRBD2|TRBJ2-7
CASKPSRGSSYEQYF
TGTGCCAGTAAACCGAGCCGCGGGAGCTCCTACGAGCAGTACTTC
>NA|TRBV30|NA|TRBJ1-2
CAWSEQGPTYGYTF
TGTGCCTGGTCCGAACAGGGACCGACCTATGGCTACACCTTC
>NA|TRBV6-5|NA|TRBJ1-3
CASRPDSNSGNTIYF
TGTGCCAGCAGACCCGACAGCAACTCTGGAAACACCATATATTTT
>NA|TRBV7-2|NA|TRBJ2-7
CASSLDTYEQYF
TGTGCCAGCAGCTTGGACACGTACGAGCAGTACTTC
>NA|TRBV6-1|NA|TRBJ2-3
CASSYPDTQYF
TGTGCCAGCAGCTACCCTGATACGCAGTATTTT
>NA|TRBV5-5|TRBD2|TRBJ2-3
CASSSIDSGRGDTQYF
TGTGCCAGCAGCTCTATCGACAGCGGGAGGGGAGATACGCAGTATTTT
>few|TRBV5-6|TRBD1|TRBJ2-7
CASRLAGTGLSEQYF
TGTGCCAGCAGGTTAGCCGGGACAGGGTTATCCGAGCAGTACTTC
>NA|TRBV2|NA|TRBJ1-2
CASSESMTPGYTF
TGTGCCAGCAGTGAATCGATGACCCCTGGCTACACCTTC
>NA|TRBV5-1|NA|TRBJ2-6
CASSIDSPLSGANVLTF
TGCGCCAGCAGCATTGACAGTCCCCTCTCTGGGGCCAACGTCCTGACTTTC